The 22 T cell receptor beta chains presented below share a single source sample, sequenced in a study of cytomegalovirus exposure and HLA in healthy donors. PCR primers comprised 60 Vbeta and 13 Jbeta primers. TCRdb keeps only in-frame clones here, not all; method: immunoSEQ multiplex PCR. The table shows about 130,000 clones, with approximately 82% occurring only once. Source material: PBMCs. These receptors were taken from a boy aged 2-9 years in good health and CMV-seronegative.

The chain links TRBV19 to TRBJ2-5; 7 positions agree with TRBD2. This CDR3 spans 15 amino acids. V lost 2 bases, J lost 1 base, and 4 bases stayed unmatched. Germline CDR1 is LNHDA and CDR2 is SQIVND (reference sequence). As DNA, the CDR3 is TGTGCCAGTAGTATATTGGGCGGGAGCCAAGAGACCCAGTACTTC. It specifies CASSILGGSQETQYF.

This sequence joins TRBV6-4 and TRBJ1-2; 7 positions match TRBD1. Germline V gene data show CDR1 as MRHNA and CDR2 as SNTAGT. The CDR3 loop spans 15 amino acids. V was pared by 0 bases and J by 4 bases, with 5 bases of the junction left unmatched. The CDR3 spells CASSDSTEGAYGYTF. For the CDR3, the DNA is TGTGCCAGCAGTGACTCCACGGAGGGGGCCTATGGCTACACCTTC.

This chain links TRBV7-2 with TRBJ1-1, with D perhaps TRBD1 (6 bases). V gave up 6 bases and J gave up 1 base, with 12 bases separating them. Looked up from germline, CDR1 is SGHTA and CDR2 is FQGNSA. The CDR3 has 14 amino acids. The CDR3 sequence is CASSFGTSNTEAFF. CDR3 nucleotide sequence: TGTGCCAGCAGTTTCGGGACATCGAACACTGAAGCTTTCTTT.

A word on this clone: The same CDR3 also results from other DNA sequences found in this sample. The rearrangement links TRBV6-5 to TRBJ1-2, with 11 bases fitting TRBD1. CDR1 and CDR2 (germline): MNHEY, SVGAGI. Trimming at V came to 4 bases and at J to 4 bases, leaving 2 bases not matched to a gene. The CDR3 sequence is 14 residues long. CDR3 nucleotides: TGTGCCAGCAGTTGGACAGGGGGCATCTATGGCTACACCTTC. This encodes CASSWTGGIYGYTF.

V usage is TRBV7-9 and J usage is TRBJ2-7; tentatively, D is TRBD2 (6 bases). Trimming removed 6 bases from V and 7 bases from J, with 13 bases in between. The CDR3 consists of 12 residues. Germline values: CDR1 SEHNR, CDR2 FQNEAQ (reference sequence). CDR3 sequence (DNA): TGTGCCAGCAGACCGGGACTTGGGGAGCAGTACTTC. It yields the protein CASRPGLGEQYF.

The V call is TRBV19, the J call TRBJ1-1; TRBD1 matches 7 bases. This CDR3 has 16 residues. Unmatched junction bases numbered 12, after V lost 8 bases and J lost 0 bases. Germline V gives CDR1 LNHDA, CDR2 SQIVND (reference sequence). In DNA form, the CDR3 reads TGTGCCAGTTCTCATTTACGGACAGGACTGAACACTGAAGCTTTCTTT. Its protein is CASSHLRTGLNTEAFF.

This chain links TRBV28 with TRBJ2-7, with D perhaps matching TRBD1 (6 bases). This CDR3 is 12 amino acids long. Trimming stripped 6 bases from V and 1 base from J, with 7 bases between. Germline CDR1 MDHEN, CDR2 SYDVKM. The CDR3 nucleotides read TGTGCCAGCAGCGGACAGTCCTACGAGCAGTACGTC. This gives the protein CASSGQSYEQYV.

The CDR3 here is CASSHLNASWREQFF. The CDR3 DNA reads as TGTGCCAGCAGCCACCTTAACGCCAGTTGGCGGGAGCAGTTCTTC. The chain uses TRBV4-2 and TRBJ2-1; D uncertain. The ends were cut back, 3 bases at V and 10 bases at J, with 19 bases in the middle. The CDR3 length is 15 residues. Germline V lookup: CDR1 LGHNA, CDR2 YNFKEQ.

The rearrangement joins TRBV11-2 to TRBJ2-3; 12 bases are shared with TRBD1. J was trimmed by 3 bases and V by 5 bases; bases with no gene match: 3. The CDR3 consists of 15 residues. Germline assignment: CDR1 SGHAT and CDR2 FQNNGV. CDR3 region: CASSLGQGATDTQYF. Here the CDR3 DNA reads TGTGCCAGCAGCCTGGGACAGGGGGCGACAGATACGCAGTATTTT.

This rearrangement joins TRBV2 to TRBJ1-6; possibly TRBD1 for D (5 bases). Germline-derived CDR1 and CDR2 are SNHLY and FYNNEI. The V gene lost 6 bases and the J gene lost 9 bases, with 15 bases spanning the gap. The CDR3 has 14 residues. CDR3 DNA sequence: TGTGCCAGCAGACCGCAGGGTTGGGGTTCACCCCTCCACTTT. It yields the protein CASRPQGWGSPLHF. The whole variable domain, filled in from reference TRBV2 and TRBJ1-6, reads EPEVTQTPSHQVTQMGQEVILRCVPISNHLYFYWYRQILGQKVEFLVSFYNNEISEKSEIFDDQFSVERPDGSNFTLKIRSTKLEDSAMYFCASRPQGWGSPLHFGNGTRLTVT.

The chain has TRBV29-1 and TRBJ1-3; D gene uncertain. With 4 bases removed from V and 0 bases from J, the gap between germline ends came to 10 bases. CDR3 length: 14 amino acids. Germline lookup yields CDR1 SQVTM and CDR2 ANQGSEA. Here the CDR3 DNA reads TGCAGCGTTGTATTGGCAAGCTCTGGAAACACCATATATTTT. It is translated as CSVVLASSGNTIYF.

The V call is TRBV28, the J call TRBJ2-1; TRBD1 aligns across 11 bases. Germline V gene lookup returns CDR1 MDHEN and CDR2 SYDVKM. This CDR3 contains 14 residues. The J segment lost 9 bases and the V segment lost 3 bases, leaving 4 bases of the junction unmatched. Here the CDR3 reads CASSLGTGGTEQFF. The CDR3 coding sequence is TGTGCCAGCAGTTTGGGGACAGGGGGGACTGAGCAGTTCTTC.

This clone was seen a few times. Other DNA sequences in the sample encode the same CDR3. The chain is built from TRBV5-6 and TRBJ1-2; 10 positions agree with TRBD1. Germline assignment: CDR1 SGHDT and CDR2 YYEEEE. The CDR3 runs to 14 residues. The J segment lost 4 bases and the V segment lost 3 bases, leaving 3 bases of the junction unmatched. The CDR3 sequence is CASSSGTGAYGYTF. In DNA form, the CDR3 reads TGTGCCAGCAGCTCTGGGACAGGGGCCTATGGCTACACCTTC. Variable domain in full (rest from reference TRBV5-6 and TRBJ1-2): DAGVTQSPTHLIKTRGQQVTLRCSPKSGHDTVSWYQQALGQGPQFIFQYYEEEERQRGNFPDRFSGHQFPNYSSELNVNALLLGDSALYLCASSSGTGAYGYTFGSGTRLTVV.

The chain recombines TRBV11-2 with TRBJ2-7, with TRBD2 matching 9 bases. This CDR3 spans 15 amino acids. The ends lost 3 bases at V and 2 bases at J; junction bases unmatched: 5. Germline V gives CDR1 SGHAT, CDR2 FQNNGV. The CDR3 loop reads CASSFQRGAPYEQYF. CDR3 DNA sequence: TGTGCCAGCAGCTTTCAGCGGGGGGCGCCCTACGAGCAGTACTTC.

This chain joins TRBV4-2 and TRBJ2-1; 10 bases fit TRBD2. V lost 0 bases, J lost 9 bases, and 8 bases stayed unmatched. CDR3 length: 16 residues. Per the germline V gene, CDR1 is LGHNA and CDR2 is YNFKEQ. CDR3 DNA: TGTGCCAGCAGCCAAGATTGGAGCGGGGGGGCAAGTGAGCAGTTCTTC. It specifies CASSQDWSGGASEQFF.

The chain uses TRBV4-3 and TRBJ1-1, with D possibly being TRBD1 (6 bases). The CDR3 runs to 14 residues. V was pared by 4 bases and J by 1 base, with 10 bases between. From germline, CDR1 is LGHNA and CDR2 YSLEER. The DNA of the CDR3 is TGCGCCAGCAGCCGGACGACAGGGAACACTGAAGCTTTCTTT. Protein: CASSRTTGNTEAFF.

This clone occurred once. A read error may account for a junction end that differs from germline. The chain combines TRBV7-9 with TRBJ2-7; tentatively, D is TRBD1 (6 bases). In germline, CDR1 is SEHNR, CDR2 FQNEAQ (reference sequence). This CDR3 has 12 residues. CDR3: CSSSSDRYEQYF. The DNA for the CDR3 is TGTTCCAGCAGCTCCGACAGGTACGAGCAGTACTTC.

This chain connects TRBV29-1 to TRBJ1-2; possibly TRBD1 for D (5 bases). The V gene's germline CDR1 is SQVTM and CDR2 ANQGSEA. CDR3 length equals 14 residues. The V gene lost 3 bases and the J gene lost 4 bases, with 15 bases spanning the gap. CDR3 in DNA: TGCAGCGTTGAGAGCAGGGCCTCCGGCTATGGCTACACCTTC. Residues: CSVESRASGYGYTF.

The V call is TRBV6-5, the J call TRBJ2-7; TRBD2 agrees at 7 bases. CDR3 length: 15 residues. V trimming: 5 bases; J trimming: 1 base; junction bases outside the gene matches: 8. Looked up from germline, CDR1 is MNHEY and CDR2 is SVGAGI. CDR3 bases: TGTGCCAGCAGTCCGACGGCTAGCGGATCCTACGAGCAGTACTTC. It specifies CASSPTASGSYEQYF.

The rearrangement uses TRBV13 and TRBJ2-3; the D gene is possibly TRBD2 (6 bases). CDR3 size: 17 residues. The germline V and J ends were trimmed by 6 bases and 2 bases, with 21 bases remaining between them. Germline loops: CDR1 PRHDT, CDR2 FYEKMQ (reference sequence). The CDR3, as DNA: TGTGCCAGCAGAGGACGGAGCGGGCCATGGGCCACAGATACGCAGTATTTT. Its translation: CASRGRSGPWATDTQYF.

The chain uses TRBV7-9 and TRBJ1-1; 9 nucleotides agree with TRBD1. This CDR3 has 15 amino acids. With V trimmed by 5 bases and J by 0 bases, 4 bases remained unmatched. Germline assignment: CDR1 SEHNR and CDR2 FQNEAQ (reference sequence). The CDR3 is CASSDRDRVNTEAFF. The CDR3 DNA reads TGTGCCAGCAGCGACCGGGACAGGGTGAACACTGAAGCTTTCTTT.

The chain combines TRBV9 with TRBJ2-1, with 13 bases aligning to TRBD2. Germline V gene sequence: CDR1 SGDLS, CDR2 YYNGEE. The V segment lost 0 bases and the J segment 5 bases; nucleotides outside the gene matches: 8. There are 18 residues in the CDR3. The chain's CDR3 is CASSVAFTSGRVDNEQFF. In DNA, the CDR3 is TGTGCCAGCAGCGTAGCTTTCACTAGCGGGAGGGTAGACAATGAGCAGTTCTTC. Variable domain in full (rest from reference TRBV9 and TRBJ2-1): DSGVTQTPKHLITATGQRVTLRCSPRSGDLSVYWYQQSLDQGLQFLIQYYNGEERAKGNILERFSAQQFPDLHSELNLSSLELGDSALYFCASSVAFTSGRVDNEQFFGPGTRLTVL.